This TCR beta chain is from a study of T cell responses to AZD1222 COVID-19 vaccine. This CDR3 comprises 14 residues. V shed 7 bases and J shed 2 bases, with 13 bases lying between them. Germline CDR1 reads MNHNY; CDR2 reads SVGAGI (reference sequence). The repertoire was sequenced with immunoSEQ multiplex PCR; TCRdb's copy has only in-frame clones and lacks some. The repertoire holds about 110,000 clones, with around 90% as singletons. The genes are TRBV6-6 and TRBJ2-3; D ambiguous. The TCR sequence derives from an adult who received the AZD1222 COVID-19 vaccine. Sequencing was performed on peripheral blood, taken 28 days after the second AZD1222 dose. The CDR3 DNA reads as TGTGCCAGCAAGCCGTGGACGACCACAGATACGCAGTATTTT. Protein: CASKPWTTTDTQYF.